A selection of T cell receptor beta chains follows, all from one sample in a study of blood T cell repertoires in COVID-19. Only in-frame clones appear in the TCRdb table, and some are missing; sequencing was by immunoSEQ multiplex PCR. Of about 190,000 clones in the sample, around 87% are singletons; the top ten hold 2.7%. What was sequenced was peripheral blood. These TCRs come from a man aged 35-49 years with active or convalescent COVID-19. Each CDR3 is given with its conserved first and last residue. D genes are given only for firm matches. Some rows mark clone size as missing; the rest say once, few, many or name a class of expanded clone.

V gene,clone size,D gene,J gene,CDR3 DNA,CDR3 protein
TRBV28,-,-,TRBJ1-3,TGTGCCAGCAGTCCCCTTTTGGGCAGGTTCTCTGGAAACACCATATATTTT,CASSPLLGRFSGNTIYF
TRBV28,-,-,TRBJ2-5,TGTGCCAGCAGTCCTAGCGTAGAGACCCAGTACTTC,CASSPSVETQYF
TRBV30,-,-,TRBJ1-5,TGTGCCTGGAGCGGGTCCTCCAATCAGCCCCAGCATTTT,CAWSGSSNQPQHF
TRBV6-2/TRBV6-3,-,-,TRBJ2-2,TGTGCCAGCAGCCCTACGGGGAGCCAAAGGATCGGGGAGCTGTTTTTT,CASSPTGSQRIGELFF
TRBV28,-,TRBD1,TRBJ1-2,TGTGCCAGCAGCCGATCCGGGACAGGTACCGGCTATGGCTACACCTTC,CASSRSGTGTGYGYTF
TRBV7-9,-,-,TRBJ1-3,TGTGCCAGCACCCAGTCTGGAAACACCATATATTTT,CASTQSGNTIYF
TRBV5-8,-,-,TRBJ1-5,TGTGCCAGCAGCACCGGACAGCCTTCGGGTAGCAATCAGCCCCAGCATTTT,CASSTGQPSGSNQPQHF
TRBV12-3/TRBV12-4,few,-,TRBJ1-2,TGTGCCAGCAGTTTATCCAGGGGCTATGGCTACACCTTC,CASSLSRGYGYTF
TRBV4-2,-,-,TRBJ2-5,TGTGCCAGCAGCTCCGGGACTCAGGAAGAGACCCAGTACTTC,CASSSGTQEETQYF
TRBV28,-,TRBD1,TRBJ1-2,TGTGCCAGCACGGACAGGGGTATGCAAGGCTACACCTTC,CASTDRGMQGYTF
TRBV10-3,-,-,TRBJ1-2,TGTGCCATCAGTGTGAGGGCGGATGGCTACACCTTC,CAISVRADGYTF
TRBV24-1,-,-,TRBJ1-1,TGTGCCACCAGTGATATAATGAACACTGAAGCTTTCTTT,CATSDIMNTEAFF
TRBV10-3,-,-,TRBJ2-5,TGTGCCATCAGTGAGGGGACTGGGGGCCAAGAGACCCAGTACTTC,CAISEGTGGQETQYF
TRBV7-9,once,TRBD2,TRBJ2-2,TGTGCCAGCAGACCCACTAGCGGCACCGGGGAGCTGTTTTTT,CASRPTSGTGELFF
TRBV7-8,-,-,TRBJ1-3,TGTGCCAGCAGCTTCCAGACACCTTCTGGAAACACCATATATTTT,CASSFQTPSGNTIYF
TRBV5-6,-,TRBD1,TRBJ1-1,TGTGCCAGCAGCCTCCTGGACAGGACAATCGGGGCTTTCTTT,CASSLLDRTIGAFF
TRBV3-1/TRBV3-2,-,TRBD2,TRBJ2-7,TGTGCCAGCAGCCAAGCGAGCGGGGGCACCTACGAGCAGTACTTC,CASSQASGGTYEQYF
TRBV30,-,-,TRBJ2-2,TGTGCCTGGAGTAGCGGGGGGGAGCTGTTTTTT,CAWSSGGELFF
TRBV9,-,TRBD2,TRBJ2-7,TGTGCCAGCAGCGTAGGGGCATGGGAGGGACGGACCTACGAGCAGTACTTC,CASSVGAWEGRTYEQYF
TRBV14,-,-,TRBJ2-5,TGTGCCAGCAGCCAAGATAGAGGGCAGTCCCAAGAGACCCAGTACTTC,CASSQDRGQSQETQYF
TRBV24-1,-,-,TRBJ2-3,TGTGCCACCAGTGACCAACTAGCCGATACGCAGTATTTT,CATSDQLADTQYF
TRBV28,once,-,TRBJ1-6,TGTGCCAGCACTACAACTACCCCTCATTCACCCCTCCACTTT,CASTTTTPHSPLHF
TRBV4-1,-,-,TRBJ1-6,TGCGCCAGCAGCCAATGGGCCATCGGTTCACCCCTCCACTTT,CASSQWAIGSPLHF
TRBV6-2/TRBV6-3,-,-,TRBJ1-1,TGTGCCAGCAGTTACTTAACGGTCCCCTTTGAAGCTTTCTTT,CASSYLTVPFEAFF
TRBV3-1/TRBV3-2,-,TRBD1,TRBJ2-2,TGTGCCAGCAGCCAACACGACAGGGGAAGAAACACCGGGGAGCTGTTTTTT,CASSQHDRGRNTGELFF
TRBV6-2/TRBV6-3,once,TRBD1,TRBJ1-6,TGTGCCAGCAGTCCAGGGGGACAGGGAAATTCACCCCTCCACTTT,CASSPGGQGNSPLHF
TRBV2,-,-,TRBJ2-7,TGTGCCAGCAGTGAAGCGGAGGGGGGGTACGAGCAGTACTTC,CASSEAEGGYEQYF